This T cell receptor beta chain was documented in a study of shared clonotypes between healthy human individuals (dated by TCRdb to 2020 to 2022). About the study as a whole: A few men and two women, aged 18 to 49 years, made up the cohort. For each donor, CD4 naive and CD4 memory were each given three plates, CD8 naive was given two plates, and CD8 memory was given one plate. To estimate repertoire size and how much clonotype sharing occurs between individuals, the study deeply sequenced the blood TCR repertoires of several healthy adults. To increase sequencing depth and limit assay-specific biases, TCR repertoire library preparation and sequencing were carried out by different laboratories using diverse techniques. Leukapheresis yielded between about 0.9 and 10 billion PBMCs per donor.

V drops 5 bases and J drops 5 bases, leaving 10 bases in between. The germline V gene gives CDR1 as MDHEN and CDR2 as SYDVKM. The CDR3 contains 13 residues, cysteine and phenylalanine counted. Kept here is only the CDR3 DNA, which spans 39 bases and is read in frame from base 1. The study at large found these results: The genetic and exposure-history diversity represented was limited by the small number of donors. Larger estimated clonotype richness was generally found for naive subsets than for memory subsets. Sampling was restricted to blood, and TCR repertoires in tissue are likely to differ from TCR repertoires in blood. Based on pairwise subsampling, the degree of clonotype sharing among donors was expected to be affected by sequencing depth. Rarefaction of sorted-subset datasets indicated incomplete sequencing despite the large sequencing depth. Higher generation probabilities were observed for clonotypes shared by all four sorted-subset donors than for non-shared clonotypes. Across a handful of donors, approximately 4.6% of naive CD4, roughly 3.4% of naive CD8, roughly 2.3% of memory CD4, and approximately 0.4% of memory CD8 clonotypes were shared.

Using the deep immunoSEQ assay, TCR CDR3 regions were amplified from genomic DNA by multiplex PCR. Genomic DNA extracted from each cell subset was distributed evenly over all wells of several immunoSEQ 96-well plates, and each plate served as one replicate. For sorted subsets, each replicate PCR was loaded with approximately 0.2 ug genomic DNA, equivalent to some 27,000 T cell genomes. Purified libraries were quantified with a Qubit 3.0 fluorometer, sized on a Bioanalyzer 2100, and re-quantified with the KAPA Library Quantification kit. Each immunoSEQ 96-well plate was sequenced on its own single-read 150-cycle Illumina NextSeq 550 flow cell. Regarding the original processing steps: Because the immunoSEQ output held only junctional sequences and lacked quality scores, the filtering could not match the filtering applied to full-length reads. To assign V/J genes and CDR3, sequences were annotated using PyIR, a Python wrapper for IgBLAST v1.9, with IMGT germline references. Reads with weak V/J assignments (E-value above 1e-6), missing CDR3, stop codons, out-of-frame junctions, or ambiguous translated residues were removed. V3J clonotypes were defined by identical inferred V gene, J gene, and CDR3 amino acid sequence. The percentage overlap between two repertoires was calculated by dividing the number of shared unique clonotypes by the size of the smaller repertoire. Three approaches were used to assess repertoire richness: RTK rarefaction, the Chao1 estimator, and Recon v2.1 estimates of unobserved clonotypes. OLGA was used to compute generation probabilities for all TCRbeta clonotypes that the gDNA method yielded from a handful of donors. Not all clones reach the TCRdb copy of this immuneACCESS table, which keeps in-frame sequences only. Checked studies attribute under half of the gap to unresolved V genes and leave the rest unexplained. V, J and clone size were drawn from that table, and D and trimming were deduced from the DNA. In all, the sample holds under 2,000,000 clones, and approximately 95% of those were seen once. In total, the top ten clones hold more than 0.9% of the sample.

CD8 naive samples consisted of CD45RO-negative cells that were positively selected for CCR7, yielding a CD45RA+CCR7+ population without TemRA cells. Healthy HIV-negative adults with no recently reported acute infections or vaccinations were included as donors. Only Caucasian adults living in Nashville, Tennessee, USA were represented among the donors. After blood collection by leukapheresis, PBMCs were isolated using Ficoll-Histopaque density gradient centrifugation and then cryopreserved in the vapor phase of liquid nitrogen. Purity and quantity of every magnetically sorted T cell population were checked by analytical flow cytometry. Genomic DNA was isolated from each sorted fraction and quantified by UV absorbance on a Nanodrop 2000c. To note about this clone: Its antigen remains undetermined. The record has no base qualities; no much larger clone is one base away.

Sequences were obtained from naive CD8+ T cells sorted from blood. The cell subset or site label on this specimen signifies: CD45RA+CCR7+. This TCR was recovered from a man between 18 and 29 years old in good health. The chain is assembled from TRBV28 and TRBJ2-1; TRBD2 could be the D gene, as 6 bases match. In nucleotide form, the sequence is TGTGCCAGCAGTACTCCGGGAGACAATGAGCAGTTCTTC. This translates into CASSTPGDNEQFF.